The present entry profiles one T cell receptor beta chain with its context. Its cognate antigen has yet to be identified. No much larger clone is present one base from it, and per-base qualities are unavailable. The immunoSEQ Assay, a bias-controlled multiplex PCR, was used to amplify TCRbeta CDR3 regions from genomic DNA. The original methods were these. Within the assay, amplification of reference gene primers was used to estimate how many nucleated cells each sample contained. To quantify the absolute abundance of each unique TCRbeta CDR3 rearrangement, sequence reads were collapsed and filtered. Productive Simpson clonality was computed per sample as the square root of Simpson's diversity index over productive rearrangements. TCRdb carries this immuneACCESS record with in-frame sequences only. Its versions omit some clonotypes, under half of them owing to an unresolved V gene in the studies checked, with the rest unexplained. V, J and clone size are those of that table, while D and trimming were read from the DNA. Within this sample are about 240,000 clones, with 75% to 85% of them counted one time only. The top ten hold over 4.5% of the sample.

This entry belongs to a study of blood T cell repertoires in COVID-19 (dated by TCRdb to 2018 to 2020). Regarding the study in general: Collaborator samples came from the United States, Italy and Spain and covered acute and convalescent phases of COVID-19. The repertoires were made available in a free public database intended to serve as a resource for research on the immune response to SARS-CoV-2. Samples came from the ongoing ImmuneRACE study (first 160 participants) plus 1,254 subjects from 6 global collaborators. Sample metadata almost always included a de-identified subject ID, COVID-19 status, age in years and sex. Subjects who had been exposed to COVID-19, were actively infected with it, or had recovered from it provided the deeply sampled blood TCRbeta repertoires that made up the dataset. The prospective study material was composed of cDNA or gDNA derived from T cells, B-cell-depleted T cells, or PBMCs. Where HLA class I and class II types were available, the types were taken from metadata supplied by the sample provider, not from assay-based typing.

Overall study results and their limits: The quantity of clinical and demographic metadata differed by source and by participant and was supplied without curation.

The collaborating institutions used their own protocols to collect whole blood in K2EDTA tubes. For TCRbeta analysis, collaborators shipped samples in one of three forms: frozen whole blood, isolated PBMCs, or DNA extracted from either of those sample types. CDR1 LGHNA and CDR2 YNFKEQ were looked up in the germline V gene. The CDR3 contains 16 residues, cysteine and phenylalanine counted. The kept DNA is CDR3 alone, 48 bases in frame from the first base. For this chain, trimming is 7 bases at the V end and 0 bases at the J end, and the number of junction bases without a gene match is 12. Sequenced input: peripheral blood. The receptor was isolated from a human donor in a cohort sampled during active COVID-19. This sequence uses TRBV4-2 and TRBJ2-7, with 7 middle bases fitting TRBD2. The CDR3 reads CASNGGRRGSSYEQYF. The base sequence is TGTGCCAGCAACGGCGGAAGGCGGGGGAGCTCCTACGAGCAGTACTTC.